These 15 T cell receptor beta chains were sequenced from one sample in a study of blood T cell repertoires in COVID-19. Measured with immunoSEQ multiplex PCR; TCRdb has only the in-frame clones, and not every one. The sample lists 650,000 to 800,000 clones, around 89% occurring once. Input material: peripheral blood. The source of these receptors is a woman younger than 35 with acute or convalescent COVID-19.

The J gene is TRBJ1-1, the V gene TRBV14; no clear D gene. The germline gives CDR1 SGHDN, CDR2 FVKESK. Trimming cost V 6 bases and J 2 bases, with 13 bases left between them. CDR3 length: 14 residues. In nucleotides, the CDR3 is TGTGCCAGCAGTCCGATCTTGGCCAACACTGAAGCTTTCTTT. Residues: CASSPILANTEAFF.

J is TRBJ2-3 and V is TRBV2; 8 bases agree with TRBD1. The length of the CDR3 is 15 residues. Germline values: CDR1 SNHLY, CDR2 FYNNEI. The junction had 9 bases not matched to a gene; V was cut back by 7 bases and J by 3 bases. This CDR3 is CASTRPGQVTDTQYF. DNA for the CDR3: TGTGCCAGCACAAGACCGGGACAGGTAACAGATACGCAGTATTTT.

V gene TRBV7-2 combines with J gene TRBJ1-3; D unresolved. V dropped 5 bases and J dropped 1 base, with 9 bases sitting between them. The CDR3 covers 14 residues. CDR1 and CDR2 from the germline V gene are SGHTA and FQGNSA. The CDR3 coding sequence is TGTGCCAGCAGCCCAGGACTGTCTGGAAACACCATATATTTT. Its protein is CASSPGLSGNTIYF.

CDR3 bases: TGCGCCAGCAGCCCCGGTCCCGCCCGGGACAGGGGCAATCAGCCCCAGCATTTT. This gives the protein CASSPGPARDRGNQPQHF. The chain employs TRBV4-1 and TRBJ1-5, with 9 bases fitting TRBD1. This CDR3 comprises 18 residues. Trimming at V came to 4 bases and at J to 2 bases, leaving 12 bases not matched to a gene. Germline V lookup: CDR1 MGHRA, CDR2 YSYEKL.

This clone was counted a few times. The V call is TRBV24-1, the J call TRBJ1-2; tentative D call: TRBD1 (6 bases). The CDR3 runs 16 residues. Trimming shortened V by 6 bases and J by 7 bases, and 23 bases separated the two germline ends. Germline CDR1 reads KGHDR; CDR2 reads SFDVKD. The CDR3 region has the DNA TGTGCCACCAGTTCAGTCTCCGGGACATCCCCGGGTGGCTACACCTTC. Translation gives CATSSVSGTSPGGYTF.

The V gene is TRBV6-2 or TRBV6-3, the J gene TRBJ2-7, with TRBD1 matching 9 bases. Germline CDR1 is MNHEY and CDR2 is SVGEGT. The CDR3 is 16 amino acids. Trimming took 5 bases from V and 2 from J; bases not matched to a gene: 10. CDR3 protein: CASSNAGTGKAYEQYF. CDR3 in DNA: TGTGCCAGCAGTAATGCAGGGACAGGGAAAGCCTACGAGCAGTACTTC.

The chain couples TRBV5-6 to TRBJ1-1; the D is unclear. The V and J ends lost 4 bases and 0 bases respectively, with 10 bases between them. This CDR3 contains 14 residues. CDR1 and CDR2 (germline): SGHDT, YYEEEE. The CDR3 DNA reads as TGTGCCAGCAGCCCCTCGGGGATGAACACTGAAGCTTTCTTT. The encoded protein is CASSPSGMNTEAFF.

This clone has ten or more counts. The gene calls are TRBV7-2 and TRBJ2-1; 8 nucleotides line up with TRBD2. This CDR3 is built from 14 residues. The ends lost 4 bases at V and 7 bases at J; junction bases unmatched: 6. Germline CDR1 SGHTA, CDR2 FQGNSA. CDR3 in DNA: TGTGCCAGCAGCTCGGGGGGGGAACCGAATGAGCAGTTCTTC. As protein: CASSSGGEPNEQFF.

This chain uses TRBV5-4 with TRBJ1-2; 7 nucleotides agree with TRBD1. The V gene's germline CDR1 is SGHNT and CDR2 YYREEE (reference sequence). The CDR3 has 13 amino acids. V lost 1 base and J lost 6; bases outside the gene matches: 3. The CDR3 is CASSLSRGNGYTF. Written as DNA, the CDR3 is TGTGCCAGCAGCTTGTCCAGGGGGAATGGCTACACCTTC.

The rearrangement joins TRBV24-1 to TRBJ1-2; TRBD1 aligns across 8 bases. This CDR3 comprises 15 residues. V trimming: 4 bases; J trimming: 5 bases; junction bases outside the gene matches: 8. From germline, CDR1 is KGHDR and CDR2 SFDVKD. As DNA, the CDR3 is TGTGCCACCAGTGACCAGGACAGGGAACCATATGGCTACACCTTC. This sequence encodes CATSDQDREPYGYTF.

CDR3 in DNA: TGTGCCAGTAGTATGCGGCAACTCAATCAGCCCCAGCATTTT. Translated: CASSMRQLNQPQHF. V usage is TRBV19 and J usage is TRBJ1-5; no definite D call. This CDR3 comprises 14 residues. Trimming shortened V by 3 bases and J by 3 bases, and 9 bases separated the two germline ends. Germline-derived CDR1 and CDR2 are LNHDA and SQIVND (reference sequence).

The chain combines TRBV7-2 with TRBJ1-4; 10 bases align to TRBD1. This CDR3 spans 16 amino acids. CDR1 SGHTA and CDR2 FQGNSA come from the germline V gene. Trimming removed 5 bases from V and 8 bases from J; junction bases left unmatched: 11. The CDR3 nucleotides are TGTGCCAGCAGCCCGCGGACAGGGGGTAATGGGGAAAAACTGTTTTTT. This gives the protein CASSPRTGGNGEKLFF.

The chain couples TRBV11-1 to TRBJ1-4; D gene ambiguous. Germline lookup yields CDR1 SGHAT and CDR2 FQDESV (reference sequence). Trimming removed 5 bases from V and 5 bases from J, with 12 bases in between. The CDR3 runs 14 residues. The CDR3 loop reads CASSRHGPNEKLFF. The CDR3 nucleotides are TGTGCCAGCAGCCGTCATGGCCCCAATGAAAAACTGTTTTTT.

This chain links TRBV9 with TRBJ2-3; 9 positions match TRBD2. This CDR3 is built from 14 residues. Germline V gene data show CDR1 as SGDLS and CDR2 as YYNGEE. The V gene end was trimmed by 2 bases and the J gene end by 5 bases; junction bases not matched to a gene: 3. The CDR3 loop reads CASSVGLALDTQYF. CDR3 in DNA: TGTGCCAGCAGCGTCGGACTAGCGCTAGATACGCAGTATTTT. Full variable domain (rest looked up from reference TRBV9 and TRBJ2-3): DSGVTQTPKHLITATGQRVTLRCSPRSGDLSVYWYQQSLDQGLQFLIQYYNGEERAKGNILERFSAQQFPDLHSELNLSSLELGDSALYFCASSVGLALDTQYFGPGTRLTVL.

The chain couples TRBV4-1 to TRBJ1-4; D may be TRBD1 (5 bases). The CDR3 has 16 residues. Per germline, CDR1 MGHRA and CDR2 YSYEKL. V shed 1 base and J shed 7 bases, with 16 bases lying between them. The CDR3 protein is CASSQGWGRMGEKLFF. The CDR3 DNA is TGCGCCAGCAGCCAAGGTTGGGGGAGGATGGGTGAAAAACTGTTTTTT.